The rows below give T cell receptor beta chains drawn from one sample of a study of blood T cells in healthy people across ages. TCRdb reprocessed the 5' RACE reads via MiXCR and lists one record per CDR3 protein. The sample lists about 1.7 million distinct CDR3 sequences; about 28% were seen once. Sequencing was done on a sample of blood. The source of these receptors is a woman aged 25 to 39 in good health. Both conserved end residues are part of each CDR3. D genes are given only for firm matches. Some rows mark clone size as missing; the rest say once, few, many or name a class of expanded clone.

V gene	D gene	J gene	clone size	CDR3 DNA	CDR3 protein
TRBV27	TRBD2	TRBJ2-1	NA	TGTGCCAGCAGTAGCGGCTCTCGGCGGGGGGGTTCCAATGAGCAGTTCTTC	CASSSGSRRGGSNEQFF
TRBV11-2	NA	TRBJ1-1	NA	TGTGCCAGCAATTTGGGGGGGAACACTGAAGCTTTCTTT	CASNLGGNTEAFF
TRBV5-1	TRBD1	TRBJ2-5	NA	TGCGCCAGCGCCGGGACAGACGAAGAGACCCAGTACTTC	CASAGTDEETQYF
TRBV6-5	NA	TRBJ2-4	few	TGTGCCAGCAGGGGGATAGCCAAAAACATTCAGTACTTC	CASRGIAKNIQYF
TRBV5-1	NA	TRBJ2-1	NA	TGCGCCAGCAGCATCGGACTGATGACGGATGAGCAGTTCTTC	CASSIGLMTDEQFF
TRBV13	TRBD1	TRBJ1-1	NA	TGTGCCAGCAGCTCGGGAGGGGGCAGAACTGAAGCTTTCTTT	CASSSGGGRTEAFF
TRBV6-6	NA	TRBJ2-7	NA	TGTGCCACCACAAGTACGCGAACCTACGAGCAGTACTTC	CATTSTRTYEQYF
TRBV10-3	NA	TRBJ1-5	few	TGTGCCATCAGTGAGTCGACGGGGGCTGGGTTGGCCCAGCATTTT	CAISESTGAGLAQHF
TRBV6-6	TRBD1	TRBJ2-6	NA	TGTGCCAGCCGAAATAGACAGGGAGATGGGGCCAACGTCCTGACTTTC	CASRNRQGDGANVLTF
TRBV7-9	TRBD1	TRBJ2-7	few	TGTGCCAGCAGCTGGGACAGGGGGCGCGGGGGGAACGAGCAGTACTTC	CASSWDRGRGGNEQYF
TRBV7-9	TRBD1	TRBJ2-7	many	TGTGCCAGCAGCCTCAGGGGGAACTCCTACGAGCAGTACTTC	CASSLRGNSYEQYF
TRBV20-1	TRBD2	TRBJ2-1	many	TGCAGTGCTAGAGGGTTAGCGGGGAGCAATGAGCAGTTCTTC	CSARGLAGSNEQFF
TRBV27	TRBD1	TRBJ1-1	few	TGTGCCAGCAGATACAGGGGGAATACTGAAGCTTTCTTT	CASRYRGNTEAFF
TRBV7-9	NA	TRBJ2-5	many	TGTGCCAGCAGCTTAGCTGTGGGAGAGACCCAGTACTTC	CASSLAVGETQYF
TRBV4-1	NA	TRBJ2-5	many	TGCGCCAGCAGGCGAGCCGGGACACCTCAAGAGACCCAGTACTTC	CASRRAGTPQETQYF
TRBV20-1	TRBD2	TRBJ2-1	few	TGCAGTGCTAAGCGGGGGGTATTCTCCTACAATGAGCAGTTCTTC	CSAKRGVFSYNEQFF
TRBV9	TRBD2	TRBJ2-1	few	TGTGCCAGCAGCGTAGCCAGCGGGGGGCCCTACAATGAGCAGTTCTTC	CASSVASGGPYNEQFF
TRBV20-1	TRBD1	TRBJ2-5	NA	TGCAGTGCTATTACTCCGGGACAGGGCGGGGAGACCCAGTACTTT	CSAITPGQGGETQYF
TRBV9	NA	TRBJ2-5	few	TGTGCCAGCAGCGGTACCTACCAAGAGACCCAGTACTTC	CASSGTYQETQYF
TRBV7-2	NA	TRBJ1-4	many	TGTGCCAGCAGCTTAGATCGAGAAAAACTGTTTTTT	CASSLDREKLFF
TRBV6-5	TRBD2	TRBJ2-7	few	TGTGCCAGCAGGACTCGGACTAGCGGTACCTACGAGCAGTACTTC	CASRTRTSGTYEQYF
TRBV28	TRBD1	TRBJ1-2	many	TGTGCCAGCGAGGAGCCTTCGGGACAGGCTAACTATGGCTACACCTTC	CASEEPSGQANYGYTF
TRBV12-3/TRBV12-4	TRBD2	TRBJ2-7	few	TGTGTCAGCGGGTCTGTGCGGGGGGTTTACGGGCAGTACTTC	CVSGSVRGVYGQYF
TRBV12-3/TRBV12-4	TRBD1	TRBJ2-7	NA	TGTGCCAGTAGTATACGTGACAGGGCCACCACCTACGAGCAGTACTTC	CASSIRDRATTYEQYF
TRBV12-3/TRBV12-4	TRBD2	TRBJ2-3	few	TGTGCCAGCAGTTCGGGGACTACCCCAGATACGCAGTATTTT	CASSSGTTPDTQYF
TRBV5-1	NA	TRBJ2-3	few	TGCGCCAGCAGCCCGCAGGGAGGCACATATACGCAGTATTTT	CASSPQGGTYTQYF
TRBV6-1	NA	TRBJ2-7	many	TGTGCCAGCAGTGACAGGGGGGGATACGAGCAGTACTTC	CASSDRGGYEQYF
TRBV7-2	NA	TRBJ2-7	NA	TGTGCCAGCAGCTTAGAGAGGCTGAGAGTTTACGAGCAGTACTTC	CASSLERLRVYEQYF
TRBV20-1	TRBD2	TRBJ2-3	few	TGCAGTGCAGCTCCGGGACTAGCGAGGGATACGCAGTATTTT	CSAAPGLARDTQYF
TRBV30	NA	TRBJ2-1	NA	TGTGCCTGGAGAGGGGGGTTTTCCTACAATGAGCAGTTCTTC	CAWRGGFSYNEQFF
TRBV6-1	TRBD1	TRBJ1-2	NA	TGTGCCAGCAGAAATATCGCGACAGGGGTGTATGGCTACACCTTC	CASRNIATGVYGYTF
TRBV12-3/TRBV12-4	NA	TRBJ2-1	NA	TGTGCCAGCAGTTTCATTAGGCGACCCGATGAGCAGTTCTTC	CASSFIRRPDEQFF
TRBV3-1	TRBD1	TRBJ2-7	many	TGTGCCAGCAGCTTACAGGGGGCCTACGAGCAGTACTTC	CASSLQGAYEQYF
TRBV12-3/TRBV12-4	NA	TRBJ2-7	NA	TGTGCCAGCAGTTTACAGACCACCTACGAGCAGTACTTC	CASSLQTTYEQYF
TRBV3-1	NA	TRBJ2-4	NA	TGTGCCAGCAGCCAAGCGTCTGTAAGAGCATCGGGAAACATTCAGTACTTC	CASSQASVRASGNIQYF
TRBV19	TRBD2	TRBJ2-1	many	TGTGCCAGTAGTGCGGGGACTAGCGGGTCCGATGAGCAGTTCTTC	CASSAGTSGSDEQFF
TRBV7-2	TRBD2	TRBJ2-5	many	TGTGCCAGCAGCTCCCCGAGGGAGGGCGGGGGGCAAGAGACCCAGTACTTC	CASSSPREGGGQETQYF
TRBV5-1	TRBD1	TRBJ1-2	many	TGCGCCAGCGGCATTTCCGGGACAGGGGGCTATGGCTACACCTTC	CASGISGTGGYGYTF
TRBV7-2	TRBD1	TRBJ1-1	NA	TGTGCCAGCAGCGGCGGGACAGCGAACACTGAAGCTTTCTTT	CASSGGTANTEAFF
TRBV10-3	TRBD2	TRBJ2-3	NA	TGTGCCATCAAACCCGGGACTAGCGGCACAGATACGCAGTATTTT	CAIKPGTSGTDTQYF
TRBV12-3/TRBV12-4	TRBD2	TRBJ2-5	NA	TGTGCCAGCAGTTTTGAGATCTCCGGGAGGCAGTACTTC	CASSFEISGRQYF
TRBV19	TRBD2	TRBJ2-1	few	TGTGCCAGTAGTATGGCTAGCGGGTCGGTCGGGCAGTTCTTC	CASSMASGSVGQFF
TRBV24-1	TRBD2	TRBJ2-1	many	TGTGCCACCAGTGAAGCCGGGACTAGGGACGACAATGAGCAGTTCTTC	CATSEAGTRDDNEQFF
TRBV20-1	NA	TRBJ2-1	NA	TGCAGTGCTAGAGGTGAAGGGGCGGCGGGCAGCAATGAGCAGTTCTTC	CSARGEGAAGSNEQFF
TRBV7-6	NA	TRBJ2-4	NA	TGTGCCAGCAGCTTATTACCAGGGGGGGTAGCCAAAAACATTCAGTACTTC	CASSLLPGGVAKNIQYF
TRBV3-1	NA	TRBJ2-3	NA	TGTGCCGCCGGGGTCGGTACGCAGTATTTT	CAAGVGTQYF
TRBV12-3/TRBV12-4	NA	TRBJ2-1	NA	TGTGCCAGCAGCCCCGGGTCCCACTCCTACAATGAGCAGTTCTTC	CASSPGSHSYNEQFF
TRBV20-1	NA	TRBJ2-7	few	TGCAGTGCTAGGGGGGATGTTGGTCAGGGCTACGAGCAGTACTTC	CSARGDVGQGYEQYF